The sequence of this TCR beta chain was determined in a study of blood T cell repertoires in COVID-19. In the study overall: PBMCs, B-cell-depleted T cells, or T cells were the source of the cDNA or gDNA that made up the material.

Per the original data handling: From reference gene primer amplification, estimates of nucleated cell counts were derived. The data were produced by immunoSEQ multiplex PCR, yet TCRdb's version contains in-frame clones alone and is incomplete. From that table come the V and J calls and clone size; the DNA was used to work out D and trimming. The sample gives fewer than 90,000 clones, around 84% of which show up once; about an eighth is in the top ten. This clone was seen a single time. The germline V gene encodes CDR1 SGHNT and CDR2 YENEEA. V was pared by 5 bases and J by 1 base, with 8 bases between. The CDR3 runs 13 residues.

V gene TRBV11-3 combines with J gene TRBJ1-1; D gene ambiguous. Sequencing input: peripheral blood. The source is a human donor in a cohort sampled during active COVID-19. In nucleotides, the CDR3 is TGTGCCAGCAGCCTAAGATGGAACACTGAAGCTTTCTTT. Protein: CASSLRWNTEAFF. The whole variable domain, remainder taken from reference TRBV11-3 and TRBJ1-1, is EAGVVQSPRYKIIEKKQPVAFWCNPISGHNTLYWYLQNLGQGPELLIRYENEEAVDDSQLPKDRFSAERLKGVDSTLKIQPAELGDSAVYLCASSLRWNTEAFFGQGTRLTVV.